These T cell receptor beta chains were read from a single sample in a study of T cells after yellow fever vaccination. Using its own MiXCR run on the 5' RACE reads, TCRdb lists one record per CDR3 protein. The repertoire holds 200,000 to 250,000 distinct CDR3 sequences, with more than 3% as singletons. Sample: CD4+ T cells sorted from PBMCs, taken 10 days after the yellow fever booster vaccination. The receptor source for this set is a man aged 18-30 years who received the YFV17D yellow fever vaccine. The CDR3 runs from the conserved cysteine through the conserved F or W. D genes are given only for firm matches. The size field is filled for only some rows; it gives once, few, many or a size class.

j_call clone_size v_call d_call cdr3_aa cdr3_nt
TRBJ1-1 . TRBV24-1 . CATRGTPGNEAFF TGTGCCACCAGAGGGACACCGGGAAATGAAGCTTTCTTT
TRBJ2-5 . TRBV5-1 TRBD1 CASSLSPGGQETQYF TGCGCCAGCAGCTTGTCCCCAGGGGGCCAAGAGACCCAGTACTTC
TRBJ1-2 few TRBV15 . CATSRAKGKHNYGYTF TGTGCCACCAGCAGAGCCAAGGGGAAGCATAACTATGGCTACACCTTC
TRBJ1-1 . TRBV18 . CASSPQGFLRNTEAFF TGTGCCAGCTCACCCCAGGGGTTTCTTAGGAACACTGAAGCTTTCTTT
TRBJ2-3 many TRBV3-1 . CASSHNQGDTQYF TGTGCCAGCAGCCATAATCAGGGCGATACGCAGTATTTT
TRBJ1-2 . TRBV12-3/TRBV12-4 TRBD1 CASGEGQSNYGYTF TGTGCCAGCGGGGAGGGACAGTCTAACTATGGCTACACCTTC
TRBJ2-5 many TRBV6-6 TRBD1 CASRRDRAQETQYF TGTGCCAGCAGGCGCGACAGGGCCCAAGAGACCCAGTACTTC
TRBJ2-3 few TRBV7-3 . CASSRGLFSTDTQYF TGTGCCAGCAGCCGCGGACTATTTAGCACAGATACGCAGTATTTT
TRBJ1-2 . TRBV27 . CASSLRQYYGYTF TGTGCCAGCAGTTTAAGACAGTACTATGGCTACACCTTC
TRBJ2-4 many TRBV6-5 . CASSYSLTVNIQYF TGTGCCAGCAGTTACTCGCTCACGGTAAACATTCAGTACTTC
TRBJ2-2 . TRBV7-3 . CASSSTGLHTGELFF TGTGCCAGCAGCTCGACGGGACTCCACACCGGGGAGCTGTTTTTT
TRBJ1-2 few TRBV5-1 . CASSETGSGGYTF TGCGCCAGCTCGGAAACAGGGTCAGGAGGCTACACCTTC
TRBJ1-2 . TRBV5-1 . CASSITGSLGYTF TGCGCCAGCAGCATAACAGGGTCCCTGGGCTACACCTTC
TRBJ2-4 many TRBV7-7 . CASSSLGPKVAKNIQYF TGTGCCAGCAGCTCATTGGGACCCAAGGTAGCCAAAAACATTCAGTACTTC
TRBJ1-1 many TRBV12-3/TRBV12-4 TRBD1 CASTTGLTGKAFF TGTGCCAGCACCACTGGTCTGACAGGGAAAGCTTTCTTT
TRBJ2-1 few TRBV28 . CASNFFGTSYNEQFF TGTGCCAGCAACTTTTTCGGGACCTCCTACAATGAGCAGTTCTTC
TRBJ1-5 . TRBV6-2/TRBV6-3 . CASRIFSNQPQHF TGTGCCAGCAGGATTTTCAGCAATCAGCCCCAGCATTTT
TRBJ1-2 few TRBV7-2 . CASSSDLGGNYGYTF TGTGCCAGCAGCTCGGACCTCGGGGGAAACTATGGCTACACCTTC
TRBJ1-3 . TRBV10-2 TRBD1 CASSENRDSGNTIYF TGCGCCAGCAGTGAGAACCGGGACAGTGGAAACACCATATATTTT
TRBJ1-5 . TRBV18 . CASSEGWDLRVPQHF TGTGCCAGCTCAGAAGGGTGGGACCTCAGGGTTCCCCAGCATTTT
TRBJ1-5 many TRBV5-6 . CASSLALSNQPQHF TGTGCCAGCAGCTTGGCGCTTAGCAATCAGCCCCAGCATTTT
TRBJ1-2 . TRBV7-2 . CASSLGVGYGYGYTF TGTGCCAGCAGCTTAGGGGTGGGATACGGCTATGGCTACACCTTC
TRBJ1-4 many TRBV7-2 . CASSLAGPTNEKLFF TGTGCCAGCAGCTTAGCAGGGCCTACTAATGAAAAACTGTTTTTT
TRBJ1-6 few TRBV4-3 . CASSRVRGNNSPLHF TGCGCCAGCAGCCGGGTACGGGGGAATAATTCACCCCTCCACTTT
TRBJ2-2 many TRBV7-2 TRBD2 CASSFVGGGATGELFF TGTGCCAGCAGCTTCGTAGGCGGGGGAGCTACCGGGGAGCTGTTTTTT
TRBJ2-1 few TRBV7-9 . CASSLDGVSYNEQFF TGTGCCAGCAGCTTAGATGGGGTCTCCTACAATGAGCAGTTCTTC
TRBJ2-5 many TRBV20-1 . CSATRTGGRGTQYF TGCAGTGCCACCCGGACTGGCGGAAGGGGGACCCAGTACTTC
TRBJ2-2 . TRBV12-3/TRBV12-4 TRBD2 CASRGLAGRGGELFF TGTGCCAGCAGGGGACTAGCGGGGAGAGGCGGGGAGCTGTTTTTT
TRBJ1-1 many TRBV27 . CASSLGTAGNTEAFF TGTGCCAGCAGTTTGGGAACGGCCGGGAACACTGAAGCTTTCTTT
TRBJ1-5 . TRBV7-2 . CASSFAGGPNQPQHF TGTGCCAGCAGCTTCGCGGGGGGCCCCAATCAGCCCCAGCATTTT